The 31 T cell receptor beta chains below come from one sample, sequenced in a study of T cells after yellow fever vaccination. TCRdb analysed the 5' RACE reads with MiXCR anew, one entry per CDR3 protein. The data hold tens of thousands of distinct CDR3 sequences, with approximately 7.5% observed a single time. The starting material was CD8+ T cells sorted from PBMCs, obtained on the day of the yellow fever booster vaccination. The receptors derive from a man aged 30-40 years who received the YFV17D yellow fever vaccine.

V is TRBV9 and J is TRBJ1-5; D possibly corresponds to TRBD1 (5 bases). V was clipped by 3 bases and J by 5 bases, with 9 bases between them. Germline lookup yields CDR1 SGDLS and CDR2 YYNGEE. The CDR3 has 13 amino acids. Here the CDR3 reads CASSGQGYQPQHF. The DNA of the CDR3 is TGTGCCAGCAGCGGGCAGGGTTATCAGCCCCAGCATTTT.

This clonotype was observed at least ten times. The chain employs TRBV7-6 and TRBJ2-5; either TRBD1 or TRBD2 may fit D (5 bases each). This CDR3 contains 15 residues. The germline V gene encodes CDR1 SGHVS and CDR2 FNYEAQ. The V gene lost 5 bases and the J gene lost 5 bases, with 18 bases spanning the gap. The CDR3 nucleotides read TGTGCCAGCAGCCTCTTATGGGGACCTTATGAGACCCAGTACTTC. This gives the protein CASSLLWGPYETQYF.

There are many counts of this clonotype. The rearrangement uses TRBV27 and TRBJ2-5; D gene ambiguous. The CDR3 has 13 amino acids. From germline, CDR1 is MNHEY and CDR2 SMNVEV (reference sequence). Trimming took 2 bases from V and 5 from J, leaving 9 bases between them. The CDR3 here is CASSLGVWETQYF. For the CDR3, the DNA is TGTGCCAGCAGTTTAGGAGTGTGGGAGACCCAGTACTTC.

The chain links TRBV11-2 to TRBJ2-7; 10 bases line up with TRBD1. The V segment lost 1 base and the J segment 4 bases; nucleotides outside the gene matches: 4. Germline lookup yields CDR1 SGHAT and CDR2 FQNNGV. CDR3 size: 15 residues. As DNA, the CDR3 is TGTGCCAGCAGCTTAGTTGGGACAGGGGAATACGAGCAGTACTTC. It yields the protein CASSLVGTGEYEQYF.

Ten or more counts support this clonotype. CDR3 loop: CASSQDAPGGTGELFF. In nucleotides, the CDR3 is TGCGCCAGCAGCCAAGATGCCCCAGGGGGCACCGGGGAGCTGTTTTTT. This chain uses TRBV4-3 with TRBJ2-2; 7 bases are shared with TRBD1. The V gene's germline CDR1 is LGHNA and CDR2 YSLEER. Losses at the gene ends were 0 bases for V and 4 bases for J; bases not matched to a gene: 5. The CDR3 spans 16 residues.

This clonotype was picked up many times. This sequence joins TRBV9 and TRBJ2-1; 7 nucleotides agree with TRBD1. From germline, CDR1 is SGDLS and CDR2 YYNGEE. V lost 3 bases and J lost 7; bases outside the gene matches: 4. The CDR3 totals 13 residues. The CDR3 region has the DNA TGTGCCAGCAGCGCCCCACAGGGGAATGAGCAGTTCTTC. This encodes CASSAPQGNEQFF.

The CDR3 here is CAISGIDGPNYGYTF. CDR3 DNA: TGTGCCATCAGTGGAATCGATGGGCCTAACTATGGCTACACCTTC. The rearrangement links TRBV10-3 to TRBJ1-2, with D uncertain. Trimming pared 4 bases from V and 0 bases from J, leaving 12 bases between. The CDR3 loop spans 15 amino acids. The V gene's germline CDR1 is ENHRY and CDR2 SYGVKD.

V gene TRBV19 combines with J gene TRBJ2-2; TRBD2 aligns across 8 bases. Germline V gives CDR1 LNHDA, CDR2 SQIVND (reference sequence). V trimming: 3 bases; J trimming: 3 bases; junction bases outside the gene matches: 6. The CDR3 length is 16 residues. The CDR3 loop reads CASSMETSGHTGELFF. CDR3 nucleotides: TGTGCCAGTAGTATGGAAACTAGCGGACACACCGGGGAGCTGTTTTTT.

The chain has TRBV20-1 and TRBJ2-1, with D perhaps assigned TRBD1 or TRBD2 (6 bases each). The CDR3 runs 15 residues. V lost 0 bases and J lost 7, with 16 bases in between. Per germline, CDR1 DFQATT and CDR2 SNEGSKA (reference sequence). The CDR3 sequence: CSARDRIGGLNEQFF. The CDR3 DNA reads TGCAGTGCTAGAGATCGTATAGGGGGACTGAATGAGCAGTTCTTC.

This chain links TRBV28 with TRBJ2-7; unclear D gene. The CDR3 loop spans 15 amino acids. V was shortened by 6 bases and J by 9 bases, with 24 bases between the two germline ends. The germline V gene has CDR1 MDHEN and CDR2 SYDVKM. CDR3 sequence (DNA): TGTGCCAGCAGCCCCCTGGACCCCCGGCCCCTAGTGCAGTACTTC. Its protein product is CASSPLDPRPLVQYF.

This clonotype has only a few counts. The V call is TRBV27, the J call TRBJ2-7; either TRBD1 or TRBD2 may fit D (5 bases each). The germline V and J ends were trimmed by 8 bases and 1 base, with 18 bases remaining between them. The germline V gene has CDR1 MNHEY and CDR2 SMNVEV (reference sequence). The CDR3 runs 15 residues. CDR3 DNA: TGTGCCAGCTGGGGGTTTAGGGAAGGGTCCTACGAGCAGTACTTC. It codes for CASWGFREGSYEQYF.

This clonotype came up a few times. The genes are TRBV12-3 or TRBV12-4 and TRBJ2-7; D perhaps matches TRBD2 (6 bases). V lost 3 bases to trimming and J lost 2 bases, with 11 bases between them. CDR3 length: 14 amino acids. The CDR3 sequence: CASSFPGAPYEQYF. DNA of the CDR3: TGTGCCAGCAGTTTCCCGGGAGCGCCCTACGAGCAGTACTTC.

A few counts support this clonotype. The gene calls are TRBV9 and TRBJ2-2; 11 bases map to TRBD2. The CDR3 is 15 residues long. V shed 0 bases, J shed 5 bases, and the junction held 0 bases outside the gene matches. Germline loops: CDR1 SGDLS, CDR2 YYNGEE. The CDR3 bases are TGTGCCAGCAGCGTAGTAGCGGGAGGGACCGGGGAGCTGTTTTTT. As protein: CASSVVAGGTGELFF. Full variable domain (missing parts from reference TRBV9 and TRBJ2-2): DSGVTQTPKHLITATGQRVTLRCSPRSGDLSVYWYQQSLDQGLQFLIQYYNGEERAKGNILERFSAQQFPDLHSELNLSSLELGDSALYFCASSVVAGGTGELFFGEGSRLTVL.

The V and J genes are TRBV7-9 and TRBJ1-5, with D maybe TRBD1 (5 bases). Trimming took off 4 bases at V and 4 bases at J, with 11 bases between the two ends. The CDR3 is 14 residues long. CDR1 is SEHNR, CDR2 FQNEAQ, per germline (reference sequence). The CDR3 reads CASSWGVGNQPQHF. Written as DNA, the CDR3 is TGTGCCAGCAGCTGGGGGGTGGGGAATCAGCCCCAGCATTTT.

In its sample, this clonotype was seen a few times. The CDR3 DNA sequence: TGTGCCAGCAGTTTCTCCGGGGCCGGTACGCAGTATTTT. Translation gives CASSFSGAGTQYF. This chain uses TRBV12-3 or TRBV12-4 with TRBJ2-3; perhaps D is TRBD1 or TRBD2 (5 bases each). The CDR3 loop spans 13 amino acids. Trimming removed 3 bases at V and 8 bases at J, with 12 bases between.

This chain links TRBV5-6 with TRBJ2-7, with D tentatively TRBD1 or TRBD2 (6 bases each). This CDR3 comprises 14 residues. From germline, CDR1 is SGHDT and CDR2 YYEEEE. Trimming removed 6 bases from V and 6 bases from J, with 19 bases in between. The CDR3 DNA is TGTGCCAGCACCCGGGAAGGGGGGTTACCCGAGCAGTACTTC. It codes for CASTREGGLPEQYF.

CDR3 DNA sequence: TGTGCCAGCAGCTCGACCCCGGGACTAGCGGGAGCAGATACGCAGTATTTT. It codes for CASSSTPGLAGADTQYF. The chain employs TRBV7-2 and TRBJ2-3; 14 nucleotides line up with TRBD2. The germline gives CDR1 SGHTA, CDR2 FQGNSA. The CDR3 spans 17 residues. The V segment lost 4 bases and the J segment 4 bases; nucleotides outside the gene matches: 7. Looking up the rest from reference TRBV7-2 and TRBJ2-3 gives the full variable domain: GAGVSQSPSNKVTEKGKDVELRCDPISGHTALYWYRQSLGQGLEFLIYFQGNSAPDKSGLPSDRFSAERTGGSVSTLTIQRTQQEDSAVYLCASSSTPGLAGADTQYFGPGTRLTVL.

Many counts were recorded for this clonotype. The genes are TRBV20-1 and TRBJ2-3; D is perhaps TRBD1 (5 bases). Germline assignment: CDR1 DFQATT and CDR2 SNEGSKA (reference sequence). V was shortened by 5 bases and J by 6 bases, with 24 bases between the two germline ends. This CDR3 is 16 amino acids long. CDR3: CSAVRPTEFKSDTQYF. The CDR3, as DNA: TGCAGTGCTGTTCGCCCGACAGAGTTTAAATCGGATACGCAGTATTTT.

The CDR3 sequence: CSVGTTNEKLFF. The CDR3 nucleotides are TGCAGCGTTGGGACAACTAATGAAAAACTGTTTTTT. This chain connects TRBV29-1 to TRBJ1-4; D is unresolved. This CDR3 is built from 12 residues. Germline V gene lookup returns CDR1 SQVTM and CDR2 ANQGSEA. The V end lost 4 bases, the J end lost 0 bases, and 3 bases lay between the germline ends.

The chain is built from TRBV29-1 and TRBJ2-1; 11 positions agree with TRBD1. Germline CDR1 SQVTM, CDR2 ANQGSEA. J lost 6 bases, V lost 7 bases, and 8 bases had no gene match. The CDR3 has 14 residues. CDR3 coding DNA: TGCAGCGCTGAGAGCGGACAGGGGGCCAATGAGCAGTTCTTC. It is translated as CSAESGQGANEQFF.

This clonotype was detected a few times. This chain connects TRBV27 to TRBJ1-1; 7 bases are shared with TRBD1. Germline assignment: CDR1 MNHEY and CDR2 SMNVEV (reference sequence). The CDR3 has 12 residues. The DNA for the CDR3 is TGTGCTTCGCAAGGGGGCAACACTGAAGCTTTCTTT. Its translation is CASQGGNTEAFF.

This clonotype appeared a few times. CDR3 protein: CASSPRTGGGREETQYF. Written as DNA, the CDR3 is TGTGCCAGCTCACCAAGGACGGGAGGCGGTAGGGAGGAGACCCAGTACTTC. This sequence joins TRBV18 and TRBJ2-5; TRBD2 matches at 7 bases. From germline, CDR1 is KGHSH and CDR2 LQKENI. V dropped 2 bases and J dropped 5; count of bases not matched to a gene: 14. CDR3 length: 17 residues.

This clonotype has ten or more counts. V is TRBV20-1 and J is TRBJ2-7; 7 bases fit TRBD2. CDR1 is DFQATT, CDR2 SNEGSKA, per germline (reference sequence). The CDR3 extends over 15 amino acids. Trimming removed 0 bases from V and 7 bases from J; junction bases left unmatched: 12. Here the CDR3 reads CSARDGWAGVGEQYF. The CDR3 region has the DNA TGCAGTGCTAGAGATGGGTGGGCGGGAGTAGGAGAGCAGTACTTC.

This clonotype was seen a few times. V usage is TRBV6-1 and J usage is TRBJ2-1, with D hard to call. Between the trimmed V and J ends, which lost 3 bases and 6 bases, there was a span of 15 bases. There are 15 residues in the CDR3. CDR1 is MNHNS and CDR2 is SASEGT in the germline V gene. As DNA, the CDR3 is TGTGCCAGCAGTGATACCGTGGGGTACAGCAATGAGCAGTTCTTC. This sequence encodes CASSDTVGYSNEQFF.

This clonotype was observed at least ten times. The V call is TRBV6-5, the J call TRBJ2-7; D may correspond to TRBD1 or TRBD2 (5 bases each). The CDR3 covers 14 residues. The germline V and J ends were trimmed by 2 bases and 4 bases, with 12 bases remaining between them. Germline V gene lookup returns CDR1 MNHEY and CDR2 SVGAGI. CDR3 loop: CASSYTGRTYEQYF. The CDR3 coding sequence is TGTGCCAGCAGTTACACGGGACGGACATACGAGCAGTACTTC.

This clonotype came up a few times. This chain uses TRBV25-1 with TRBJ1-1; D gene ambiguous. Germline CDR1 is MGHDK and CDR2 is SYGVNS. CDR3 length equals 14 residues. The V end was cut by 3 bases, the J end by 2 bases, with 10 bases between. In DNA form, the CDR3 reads TGTGCCAGCAGTGATTTTGGAGTTAACACTGAAGCTTTCTTT. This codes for CASSDFGVNTEAFF.

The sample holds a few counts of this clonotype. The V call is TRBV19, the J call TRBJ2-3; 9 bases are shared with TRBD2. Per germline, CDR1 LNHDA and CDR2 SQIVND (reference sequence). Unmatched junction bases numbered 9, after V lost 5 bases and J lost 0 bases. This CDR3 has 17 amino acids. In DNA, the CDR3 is TGTGCCAGTAGTTTCCGTGGACTAGCGCTTAGCACAGATACGCAGTATTTT. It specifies CASSFRGLALSTDTQYF.

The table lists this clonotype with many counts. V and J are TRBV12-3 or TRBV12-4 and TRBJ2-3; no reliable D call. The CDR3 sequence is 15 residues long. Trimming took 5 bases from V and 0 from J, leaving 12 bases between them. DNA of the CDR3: TGTGCCAGCAGTGCCTCGGTCAGCAGCACAGATACGCAGTATTTT. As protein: CASSASVSSTDTQYF.

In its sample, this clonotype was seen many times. CDR3 coding DNA: TGTGCCAGCAGCCCACTGGACCGACCAAGTTACGAGCAGTACTTC. As protein: CASSPLDRPSYEQYF. This sequence joins TRBV7-6 and TRBJ2-7; D not certain. Trimming took 5 bases from V and 4 from J, leaving 18 bases between them. Per germline, CDR1 SGHVS and CDR2 FNYEAQ. CDR3 length: 15 residues.

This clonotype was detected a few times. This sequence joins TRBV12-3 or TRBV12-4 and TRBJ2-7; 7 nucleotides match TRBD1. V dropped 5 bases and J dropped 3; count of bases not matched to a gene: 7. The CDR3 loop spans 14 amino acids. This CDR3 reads CASSKPGTVYEQYF. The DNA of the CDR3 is TGTGCCAGCAGTAAACCCGGGACAGTCTACGAGCAGTACTTC.

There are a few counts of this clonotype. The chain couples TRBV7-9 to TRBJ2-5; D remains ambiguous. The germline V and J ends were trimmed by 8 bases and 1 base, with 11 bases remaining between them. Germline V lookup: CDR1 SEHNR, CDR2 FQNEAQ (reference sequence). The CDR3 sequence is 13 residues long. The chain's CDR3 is CASLLRPQETQYF. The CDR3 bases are TGTGCCAGCCTTCTACGGCCCCAAGAGACCCAGTACTTC.